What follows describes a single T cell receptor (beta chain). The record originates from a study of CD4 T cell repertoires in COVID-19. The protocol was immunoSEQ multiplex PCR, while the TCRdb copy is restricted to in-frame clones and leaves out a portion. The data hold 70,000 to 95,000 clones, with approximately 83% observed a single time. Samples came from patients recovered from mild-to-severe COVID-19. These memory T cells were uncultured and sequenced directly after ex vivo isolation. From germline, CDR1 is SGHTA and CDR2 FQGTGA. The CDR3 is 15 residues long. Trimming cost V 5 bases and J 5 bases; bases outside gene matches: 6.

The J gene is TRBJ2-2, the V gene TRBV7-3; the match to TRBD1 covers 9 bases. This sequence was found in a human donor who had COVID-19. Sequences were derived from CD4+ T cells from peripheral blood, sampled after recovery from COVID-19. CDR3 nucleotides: TGTGCCAGCAGCGGCCGACAGGGGGGAACCGGGGAGCTGTTTTTT. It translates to CASSGRQGGTGELFF. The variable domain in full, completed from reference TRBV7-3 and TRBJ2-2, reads GAGVSQTPSNKVTEKGKYVELRCDPISGHTALYWYRQSLGQGPEFLIYFQGTGAADDSGLPNDRFFAVRPEGSVSTLKIQRTERGDSAVYLCASSGRQGGTGELFFGEGSRLTVL.